This TCR beta chain was identified during a study of regulatory T cells in long-lasting Graves disease. To make TCR beta libraries, researchers used iRepertoire HTBI primers and Arm-PCR of CDR3 regions. TCRdb ran MiXCR on the multiplex PCR reads and lists one entry per CDR3 protein. This table has 540,000 or so distinct CDR3 sequences, about 13% appearing once. Concerning this clonotype: Its target is unknown.

As for time point: newly diagnosed GD, antithyroid drugs for less than 3 months. After RNA was extracted from PBMCs, the TCR library was made from it. Study observations and caveats: The persistent group shared 2,741 public clonotypes, more than the approximately 930 shared by new patients.

The germline gives CDR1 GTSNPN, CDR2 SVGIG (reference sequence). The CDR3 runs 16 residues. V gave up 5 bases and J gave up 0 bases, with 14 bases separating them. The sample also formed part of further work on T cells in Graves' hyperthyroidism and ophthalmopathy.

The chain recombines TRBV30 with TRBJ1-6; D remains ambiguous. This receptor was identified in a man aged 25 to 40 with Graves disease. Sequences were derived from peripheral blood mononuclear cells (PBMCs), sampled at new diagnosis, from a patient treated with antithyroid drugs. In nucleotides, the CDR3 is TGTGCCTGGGGGCTCGCGGGGAGCTCCTATAATTCACCCCTCCACTTT. Residues: CAWGLAGSSYNSPLHF.